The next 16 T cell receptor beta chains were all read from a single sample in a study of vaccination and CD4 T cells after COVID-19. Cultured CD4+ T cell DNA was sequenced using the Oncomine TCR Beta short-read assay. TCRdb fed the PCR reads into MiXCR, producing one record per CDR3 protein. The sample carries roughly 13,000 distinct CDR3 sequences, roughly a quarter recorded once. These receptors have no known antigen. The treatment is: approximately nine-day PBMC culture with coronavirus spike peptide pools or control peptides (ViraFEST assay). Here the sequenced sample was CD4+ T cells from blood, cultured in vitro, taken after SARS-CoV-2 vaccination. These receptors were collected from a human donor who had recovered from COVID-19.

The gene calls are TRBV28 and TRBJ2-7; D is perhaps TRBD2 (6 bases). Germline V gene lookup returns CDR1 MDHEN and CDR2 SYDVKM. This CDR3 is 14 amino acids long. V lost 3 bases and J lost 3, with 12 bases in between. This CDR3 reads CASSLAGSHYEQYF. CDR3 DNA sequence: TGTGCCAGCAGTTTGGCGGGGTCCCACTACGAGCAGTACTTC.

The CDR3 nucleotides are TGTGCCAGCAGCCCGACGGCTAACTATGGCTACACCTTC. Amino acids: CASSPTANYGYTF. V is TRBV11-2 and J is TRBJ1-2; D is undetermined. The germline CDR1 and CDR2 sequences are SGHAT and FQNNGV. Trimming shortened V by 5 bases and J by 0 bases, and 7 bases separated the two germline ends. The CDR3 is made up of 13 amino acids. Full variable domain (outside the CDR3, taken from reference TRBV11-2 and TRBJ1-2): EAGVAQSPRYKIIEKRQSVAFWCNPISGHATLYWYQQILGQGPKLLIQFQNNGVVDDSQLPKDRFSAERLKGVDSTLKIQPAKLEDSAVYLCASSPTANYGYTFGSGTRLTVV.

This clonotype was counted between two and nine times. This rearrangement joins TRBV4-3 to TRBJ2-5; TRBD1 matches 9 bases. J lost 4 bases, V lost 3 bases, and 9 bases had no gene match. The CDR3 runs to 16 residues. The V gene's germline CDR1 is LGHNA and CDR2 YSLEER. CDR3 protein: CASSHDRGQGTETQYF. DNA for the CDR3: TGCGCCAGCAGCCACGACCGGGGACAGGGCACAGAGACCCAGTACTTC.

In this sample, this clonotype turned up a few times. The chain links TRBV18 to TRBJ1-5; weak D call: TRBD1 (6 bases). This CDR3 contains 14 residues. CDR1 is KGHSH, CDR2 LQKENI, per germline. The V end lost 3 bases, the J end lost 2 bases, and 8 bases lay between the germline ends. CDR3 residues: CASSPGAGNQPQHF. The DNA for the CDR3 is TGTGCCAGCTCACCGGGGGCTGGCAATCAGCCCCAGCATTTT.

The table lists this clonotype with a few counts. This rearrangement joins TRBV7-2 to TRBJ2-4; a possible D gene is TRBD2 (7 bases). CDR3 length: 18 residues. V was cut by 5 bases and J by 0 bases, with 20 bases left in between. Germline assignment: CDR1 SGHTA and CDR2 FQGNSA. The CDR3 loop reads CASSLQGTIGLAKNIQYF. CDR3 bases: TGTGCCAGCAGCCTTCAGGGGACTATTGGCCTAGCCAAAAACATTCAGTACTTC.

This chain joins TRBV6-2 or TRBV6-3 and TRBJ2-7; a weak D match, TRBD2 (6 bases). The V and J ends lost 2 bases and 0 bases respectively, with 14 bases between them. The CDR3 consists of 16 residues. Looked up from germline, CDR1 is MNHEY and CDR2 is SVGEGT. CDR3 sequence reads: CASSYGWRGSSYEQYF. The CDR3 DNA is TGTGCCAGCAGTTACGGGTGGCGGGGTAGCTCCTACGAGCAGTACTTC.

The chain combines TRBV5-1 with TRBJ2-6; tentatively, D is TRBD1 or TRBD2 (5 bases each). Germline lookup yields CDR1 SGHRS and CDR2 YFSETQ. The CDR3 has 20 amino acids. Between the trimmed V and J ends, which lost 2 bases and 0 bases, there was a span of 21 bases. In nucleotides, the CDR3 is TGCGCCAGCAGCTTCCGGGACCCCGCATCCCCTTACTCTGGGGCCAACGTCCTGACTTTC. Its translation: CASSFRDPASPYSGANVLTF.

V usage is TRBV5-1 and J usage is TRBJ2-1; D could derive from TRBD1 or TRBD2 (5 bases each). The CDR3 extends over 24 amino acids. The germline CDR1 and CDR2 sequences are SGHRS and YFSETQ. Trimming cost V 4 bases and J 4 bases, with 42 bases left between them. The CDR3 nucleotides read TGCGCCAGCAGCCAAAAACGTAACGAGGGGCGGCAGGTCCTCTGGGTGGAGGCTTACAATGAGCAGTTCTTC. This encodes CASSQKRNEGRQVLWVEAYNEQFF.

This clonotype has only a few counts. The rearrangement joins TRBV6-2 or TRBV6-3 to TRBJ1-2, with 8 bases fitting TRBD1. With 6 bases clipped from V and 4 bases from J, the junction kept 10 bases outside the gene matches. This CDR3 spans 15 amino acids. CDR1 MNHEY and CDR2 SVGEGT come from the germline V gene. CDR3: CASSPAATGGYGYTF. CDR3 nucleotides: TGTGCCAGCAGCCCCGCCGCTACAGGGGGCTATGGCTACACCTTC.

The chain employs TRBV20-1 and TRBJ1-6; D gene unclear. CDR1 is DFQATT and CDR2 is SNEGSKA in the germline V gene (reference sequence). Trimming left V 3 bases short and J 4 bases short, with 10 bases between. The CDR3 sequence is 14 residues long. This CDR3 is CSASVELYNSPLHF. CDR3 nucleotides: TGCAGTGCTAGTGTGGAACTGTATAATTCACCCCTCCACTTT.

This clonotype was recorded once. Written as DNA, the CDR3 is TGTGCCTGGAGGCTAGGGCGCGGCACAGATACGCAGTATTTT. This translates into CAWRLGRGTDTQYF. The chain combines TRBV30 with TRBJ2-3, with no clear D. Germline V gene lookup returns CDR1 GTSNPN and CDR2 SVGIG (reference sequence). V shed 3 bases and J shed 1 base, with 11 bases lying between them. This CDR3 is 14 amino acids long.

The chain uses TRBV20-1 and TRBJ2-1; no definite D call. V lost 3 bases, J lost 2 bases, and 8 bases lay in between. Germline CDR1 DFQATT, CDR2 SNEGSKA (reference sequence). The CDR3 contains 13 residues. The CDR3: CSARSPAYNEQFF. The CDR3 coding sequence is TGCAGTGCTAGGTCCCCGGCCTACAATGAGCAGTTCTTC.

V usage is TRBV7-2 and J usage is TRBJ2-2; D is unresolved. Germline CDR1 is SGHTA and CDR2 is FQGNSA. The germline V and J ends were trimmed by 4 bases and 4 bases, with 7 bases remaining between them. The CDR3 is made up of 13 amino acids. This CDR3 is CASSSPATGELFF. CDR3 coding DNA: TGTGCCAGCAGCTCCCCCGCCACCGGGGAGCTGTTTTTT.

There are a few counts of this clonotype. The CDR3 protein is CASSLMGRIANEKLFF. The CDR3, as DNA: TGTGCCAGCAGCTTAATGGGCAGGATTGCTAATGAAAAACTGTTTTTT. The chain is built from TRBV7-2 and TRBJ1-4; D remains unclear. Germline V gene lookup returns CDR1 SGHTA and CDR2 FQGNSA. Trimming shortened V by 2 bases and J by 3 bases, and 13 bases separated the two germline ends. This CDR3 is built from 16 residues.

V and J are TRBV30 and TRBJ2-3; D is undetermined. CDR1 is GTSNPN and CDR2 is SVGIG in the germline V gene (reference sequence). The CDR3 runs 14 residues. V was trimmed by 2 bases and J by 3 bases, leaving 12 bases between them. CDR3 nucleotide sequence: TGTGCCTGGAGTATGAGTGATCGGACAGATACGCAGTATTTT. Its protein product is CAWSMSDRTDTQYF. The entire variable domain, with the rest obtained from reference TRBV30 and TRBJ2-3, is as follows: SQTIHQWPATLVQPVGSPLSLECTVEGTSNPNLYWYRQAAGRGLQLLFYSVGIGQISSEVPQNLSASRPQDRQFILSSKKLLLSDSGFYLCAWSMSDRTDTQYFGPGTRLTVL.

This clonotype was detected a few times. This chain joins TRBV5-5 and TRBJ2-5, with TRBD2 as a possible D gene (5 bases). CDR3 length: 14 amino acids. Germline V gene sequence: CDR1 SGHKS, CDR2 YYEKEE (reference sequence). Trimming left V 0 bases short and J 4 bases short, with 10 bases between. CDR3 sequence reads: CASSLGGWGETQYF. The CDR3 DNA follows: TGTGCCAGCAGCTTGGGAGGGTGGGGAGAGACCCAGTACTTC.